This entry concerns a single T cell receptor (beta chain). Its antigen target is currently unknown. One base away there is no much larger clone; base qualities are not given. This sample was taken from a study of T cell repertoires in cytomegalovirus infection (dated by TCRdb to the late 2010s). For the study in its entirety: Donor HLA type was relevant to the analysis, as public TCR beta signatures indicated carriage of CMV infection together with the matching HLA type.

Sequenced using an Illumina HiSeq 1500. TCRdb cleaned the public reads at Q25 with fastp, built clones with MiXCR and kept in-frame beta chains. Identical CDR3 proteins give one entry, which carries the most common genes and DNA. This sample lists some 400,000 distinct CDR3 sequences; approximately 33% were detected once. Roughly 15% of the sample goes to the ten largest clones. Overall results and qualifications from the work: Cumulative frequency of public TCR beta family members discriminated carriers of CMV infection plus the relevant HLA type in this cohort and an independent approximately 360-donor cohort. The ex vivo response was dominated by HLA-C-restricted CMV-specific TCR beta clonotypes, and the single most frequent clonotype in two of eight donors was supplied by these HLA-C-restricted clonotypes.

V trim: 4 bases; J trim: 8 bases; unmatched bases: 7. Reading from cysteine to phenylalanine, the CDR3 counts 15 amino acids. This entry keeps only the CDR3 DNA: 45 bases, framed from base 1. From a lookup of the germline V gene, CDR1 and CDR2 are LGHNA and YSLEER. This receptor was obtained from a human donor in good health (CMV status not recorded). Some clones in this sample may be carry-over from other donors' samples. The material sequenced was PBMCs. The chain is assembled from TRBV4-3 and TRBJ1-6, and 8 junction bases match TRBD1. The DNA sequence is as follows: TGCGCCAGCAGCCGCGAACTGACAGGGGATTCACCCCTCCACTTT. This is translated as CASSRELTGDSPLHF.